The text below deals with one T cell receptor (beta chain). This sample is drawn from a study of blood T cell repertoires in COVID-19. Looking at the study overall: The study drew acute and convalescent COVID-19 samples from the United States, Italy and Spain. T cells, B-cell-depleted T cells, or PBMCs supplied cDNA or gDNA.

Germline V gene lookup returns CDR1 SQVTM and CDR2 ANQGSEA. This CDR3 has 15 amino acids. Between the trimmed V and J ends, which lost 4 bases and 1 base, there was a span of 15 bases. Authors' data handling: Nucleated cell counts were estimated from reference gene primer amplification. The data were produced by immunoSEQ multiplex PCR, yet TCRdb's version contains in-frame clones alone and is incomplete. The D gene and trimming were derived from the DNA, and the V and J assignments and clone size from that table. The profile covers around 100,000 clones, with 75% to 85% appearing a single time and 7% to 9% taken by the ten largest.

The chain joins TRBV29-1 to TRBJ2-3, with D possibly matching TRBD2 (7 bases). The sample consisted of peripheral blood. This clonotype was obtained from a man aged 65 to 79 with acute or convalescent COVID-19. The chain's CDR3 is CSVGAVGGGTDTQYF. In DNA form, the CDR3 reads TGCAGCGTTGGGGCTGTAGGGGGGGGCACAGATACGCAGTATTTT.